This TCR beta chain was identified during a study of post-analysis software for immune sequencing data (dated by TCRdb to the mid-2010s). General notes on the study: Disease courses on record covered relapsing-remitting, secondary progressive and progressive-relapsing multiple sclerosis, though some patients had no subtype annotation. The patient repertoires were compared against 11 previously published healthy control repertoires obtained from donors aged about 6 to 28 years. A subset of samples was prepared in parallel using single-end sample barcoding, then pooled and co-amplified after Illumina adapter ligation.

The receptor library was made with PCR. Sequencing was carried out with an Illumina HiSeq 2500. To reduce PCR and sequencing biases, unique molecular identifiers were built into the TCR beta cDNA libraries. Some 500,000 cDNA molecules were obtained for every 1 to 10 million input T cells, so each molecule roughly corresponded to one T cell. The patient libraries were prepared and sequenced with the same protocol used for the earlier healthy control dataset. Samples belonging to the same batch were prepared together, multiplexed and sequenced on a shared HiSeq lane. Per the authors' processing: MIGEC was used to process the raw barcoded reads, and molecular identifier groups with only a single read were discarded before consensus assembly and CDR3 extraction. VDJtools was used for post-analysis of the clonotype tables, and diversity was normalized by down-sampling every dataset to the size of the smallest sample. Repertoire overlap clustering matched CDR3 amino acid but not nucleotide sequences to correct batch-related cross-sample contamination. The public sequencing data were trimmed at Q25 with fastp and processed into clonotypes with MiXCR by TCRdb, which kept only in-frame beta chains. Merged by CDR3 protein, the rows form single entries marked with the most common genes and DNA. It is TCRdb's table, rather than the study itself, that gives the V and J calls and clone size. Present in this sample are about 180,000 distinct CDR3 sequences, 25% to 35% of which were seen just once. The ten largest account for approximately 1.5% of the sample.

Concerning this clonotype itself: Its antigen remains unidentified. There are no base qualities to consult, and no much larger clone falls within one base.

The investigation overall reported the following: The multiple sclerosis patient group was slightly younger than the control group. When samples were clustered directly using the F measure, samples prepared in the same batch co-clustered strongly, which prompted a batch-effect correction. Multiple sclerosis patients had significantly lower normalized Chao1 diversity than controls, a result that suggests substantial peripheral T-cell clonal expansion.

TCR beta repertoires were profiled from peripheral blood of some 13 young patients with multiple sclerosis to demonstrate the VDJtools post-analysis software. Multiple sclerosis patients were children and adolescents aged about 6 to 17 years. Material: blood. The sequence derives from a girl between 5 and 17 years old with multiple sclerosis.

For the CDR3, the sequence is CASSLTYLATPEQYF. The sequenced DNA is TGCGCCAGCAGCTTGACGTACCTAGCTACTCCCGAGCAGTACTTC. Here the chain combines TRBV5-1 and TRBJ2-7, with TRBD2 perhaps the D gene, on 5 matching bases. The germline V gene provides CDR1 SGHRS and CDR2 YFSETQ. Trimming removed 1 base from V and 6 bases from J, leaving 17 bases between the germline ends. Including cysteine and phenylalanine, the CDR3 has 15 amino acids. The only DNA kept is the CDR3, 45 bases in frame from the first base.